Listed below are T cell receptor beta chains from one sample, sequenced in a study of cytomegalovirus exposure and HLA in healthy donors. The assay was immunoSEQ multiplex PCR, and TCRdb's table has in-frame clones only and misses some. The sample includes approximately 140,000 clones, about four fifths of them seen just once. The material sequenced was PBMCs. These receptors were collected from a woman in her thirties or forties in good health and CMV-seropositive. The conserved cysteine and the conserved F or W are not part of the CDR3 here.

j_gene: TRBJ2-7; v_gene: TRBV5-4; len: 13; CDR3aa: ASSSEAGRSYEQY
j_gene: TRBJ2-5; v_gene: TRBV28; len: 11; CDR3aa: ASSLGRTETQY
j_gene: TRBJ2-2; v_gene: TRBV4-2; len: 19; CDR3aa: ASSRGRGPVGTITNTGELF
j_gene: TRBJ2-7; v_gene: TRBV6-1; len: 13; CDR3aa: ASSEDEERTYEQY
j_gene: TRBJ1-2; v_gene: TRBV9; len: 14; CDR3aa: ASSVPILTGDYGYT
j_gene: TRBJ2-7; v_gene: TRBV27; len: 13; CDR3aa: ASSLGGQGWYEQY
j_gene: TRBJ2-3; v_gene: TRBV14; len: 13; CDR3aa: ASSQGWRVTDTQY
j_gene: NA; v_gene: TRBV10-1; len: 13; CDR3aa: ASSERLADTYEQY
j_gene: TRBJ2-7; v_gene: TRBV11-3; len: 12; CDR3aa: ASSRGQTYDEQY
j_gene: TRBJ2-3; v_gene: TRBV7-9; len: 11; CDR3aa: ASIGGPTDTQY
j_gene: TRBJ2-7; v_gene: TRBV13; len: 11; CDR3aa: ASSLGGRGEQY
j_gene: TRBJ2-5; v_gene: TRBV5-1; len: 15; CDR3aa: ASSRGGAGADQETQY
j_gene: TRBJ1-4; v_gene: TRBV7-9; len: 13; CDR3aa: ASTQGRRANEKLF
j_gene: TRBJ1-5; v_gene: TRBV21-1; len: 17; CDR3aa: ASSKFMAELALSNQPQH
j_gene: TRBJ2-5; v_gene: TRBV12-1; len: 17; CDR3aa: ASSPPWASGRGATETQY
j_gene: TRBJ2-7; v_gene: TRBV2; len: 14; CDR3aa: ASTLRGLAGFYEQY
j_gene: TRBJ2-1; v_gene: TRBV21-1; len: 12; CDR3aa: ASARLAPYNEQF
j_gene: TRBJ1-2; v_gene: TRBV29-1; len: 14; CDR3aa: SVEDQRAGRNYGYT
j_gene: TRBJ1-2; v_gene: TRBV6-4; len: 10; CDR3aa: ASSDRPGGYT
j_gene: TRBJ2-6; v_gene: TRBV7-3; len: 16; CDR3aa: ASSFLAGRISGANVLT
j_gene: TRBJ1-3; v_gene: TRBV9; len: 12; CDR3aa: ASSLDQGSNTIY
j_gene: TRBJ1-3; v_gene: TRBV10-3; len: 15; CDR3aa: AISESWSSGGGNTIY
j_gene: TRBJ2-1; v_gene: TRBV5-4; len: 13; CDR3aa: ASSLTSGSYNEQF
j_gene: TRBJ1-1; v_gene: TRBV28; len: 14; CDR3aa: ASTSPGGRVNTEAF
j_gene: TRBJ2-1; v_gene: TRBV9; len: 14; CDR3aa: ASSETSGNVYNEQF
j_gene: TRBJ2-3; v_gene: TRBV28; len: 13; CDR3aa: ASSLQTGWSDTQY
j_gene: TRBJ2-1; v_gene: TRBV2; len: 11; CDR3aa: ASSVGPINEQF
j_gene: TRBJ2-5; v_gene: TRBV30; len: 14; CDR3aa: AWTRGSSGSLETQY
j_gene: TRBJ1-2; v_gene: TRBV28; len: 11; CDR3aa: ASSGGQGYGYT
j_gene: TRBJ2-7; v_gene: TRBV10-2; len: 13; CDR3aa: ASSERDRVFYEQY
j_gene: TRBJ2-5; v_gene: TRBV7-2; len: 12; CDR3aa: ASSFVVGEETQY
j_gene: TRBJ2-2; v_gene: TRBV21-1; len: 20; CDR3aa: ASSLGILADLSSGKDTGELF
j_gene: TRBJ2-1; v_gene: TRBV7-9; len: 13; CDR3aa: ASSLLASSYNEQF
j_gene: TRBJ1-1; v_gene: TRBV5-4; len: 14; CDR3aa: ASSLTGGGKSTEAF
j_gene: TRBJ1-5; v_gene: TRBV4-2; len: 14; CDR3aa: ASSQASGTGNQPQH
j_gene: TRBJ1-5; v_gene: TRBV5-1; len: 14; CDR3aa: ASSLGGQGSGQPQH
j_gene: TRBJ1-1; v_gene: TRBV19; len: 15; CDR3aa: ASSMGPQQGAYTEAF
j_gene: TRBJ1-2; v_gene: TRBV5-1; len: 13; CDR3aa: ASSPGGPHNYGYT
j_gene: TRBJ1-2; v_gene: TRBV28; len: 14; CDR3aa: ASSSETGRGPYGYT
j_gene: TRBJ2-7; v_gene: TRBV27; len: 12; CDR3aa: ASSFWGGYDEQY
j_gene: TRBJ1-2; v_gene: TRBV9; len: 12; CDR3aa: ASGGGQGIYGYT